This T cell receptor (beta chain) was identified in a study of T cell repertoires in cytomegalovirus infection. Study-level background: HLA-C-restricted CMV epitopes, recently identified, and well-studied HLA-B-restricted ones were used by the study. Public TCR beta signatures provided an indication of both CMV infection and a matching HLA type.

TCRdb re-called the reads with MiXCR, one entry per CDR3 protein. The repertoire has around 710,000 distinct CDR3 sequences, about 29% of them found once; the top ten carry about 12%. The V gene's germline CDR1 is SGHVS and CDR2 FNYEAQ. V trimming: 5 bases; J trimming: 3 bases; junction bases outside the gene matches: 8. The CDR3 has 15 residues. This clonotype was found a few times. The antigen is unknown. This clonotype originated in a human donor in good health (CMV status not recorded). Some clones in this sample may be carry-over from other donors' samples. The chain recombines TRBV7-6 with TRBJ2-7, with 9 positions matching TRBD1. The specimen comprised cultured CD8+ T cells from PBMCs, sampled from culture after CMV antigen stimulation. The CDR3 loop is CASSATGGESYEQYF. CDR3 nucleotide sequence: TGTGCCAGCAGCGCCACAGGGGGCGAAAGCTACGAGCAGTACTTC.